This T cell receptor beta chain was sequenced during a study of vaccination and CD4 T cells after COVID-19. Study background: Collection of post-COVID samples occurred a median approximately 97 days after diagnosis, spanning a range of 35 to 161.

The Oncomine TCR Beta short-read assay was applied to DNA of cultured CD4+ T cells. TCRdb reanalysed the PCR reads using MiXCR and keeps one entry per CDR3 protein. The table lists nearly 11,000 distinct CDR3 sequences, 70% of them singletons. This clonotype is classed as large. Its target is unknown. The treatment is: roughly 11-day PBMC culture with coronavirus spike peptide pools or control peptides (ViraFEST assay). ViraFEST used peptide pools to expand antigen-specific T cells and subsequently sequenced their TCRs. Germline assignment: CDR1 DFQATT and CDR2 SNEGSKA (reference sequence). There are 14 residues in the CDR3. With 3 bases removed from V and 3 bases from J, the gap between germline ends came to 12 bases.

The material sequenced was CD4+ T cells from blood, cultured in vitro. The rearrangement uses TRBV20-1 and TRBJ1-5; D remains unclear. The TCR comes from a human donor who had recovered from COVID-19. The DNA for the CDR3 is TGCAGTGCTAGGGCACAAAACCTCAATCAGCCCCAGCATTTT. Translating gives CSARAQNLNQPQHF.